What follows are 12 T cell receptor beta chains derived from one specimen sequenced in a study of CD8 T cells in ankylosing spondylitis. The study, taken as a whole, reports: Characteristic of ankylosing spondylitis blood, it appeared, was a TCR beta motif comprising several highly homologous variants.

In TCRdb, the 5' RACE reads were re-called with MiXCR into one record per CDR3 protein. The sample contains around 100,000 distinct CDR3 sequences, about 8.1% of which appear only once. Antigen specificity for these receptors is unknown. Material: blood, either unsorted or a sorted T cell fraction (not recorded which). The receptors stem from a male donor with ankylosing spondylitis.

This clonotype was observed at least ten times. This rearrangement joins TRBV7-9 to TRBJ2-5; 8 bases align to TRBD2. This CDR3 region has 15 residues. V gave up 3 bases and J gave up 1 base; unmatched junction bases: 4. Per the germline V gene, CDR1 is SEHNR and CDR2 is FQNEAQ (reference sequence). The CDR3 loop reads CASSFQAGGQETQYF. CDR3 DNA sequence: TGTGCCAGCAGCTTCCAGGCGGGAGGCCAAGAGACCCAGTACTTC.

This clonotype was counted at least ten times. The chain uses TRBV4-1 and TRBJ1-1; D is unclear. The CDR3 is 14 residues long. Trimming stripped 1 base from V and 0 bases from J, with 6 bases between. CDR1 is MGHRA and CDR2 is YSYEKL in the germline V gene. The CDR3 here is CASSQGSLNTEAFF. The CDR3 nucleotides are TGCGCCAGCAGCCAAGGCTCTCTGAACACTGAAGCTTTCTTT.

This clonotype was recorded at least ten times. V and J are TRBV6-2 or TRBV6-3 and TRBJ2-7; D not resolved. Trimming removed 0 bases from V and 2 bases from J, with 8 bases in between. The CDR3 loop spans 14 amino acids. From germline, CDR1 is MNHEY and CDR2 SVGEGT. The DNA of the CDR3 is TGTGCCAGCAGTTACTCCCCCAGAACCTACGAGCAGTACGTC. Its translation: CASSYSPRTYEQYV.

This clonotype was counted at least ten times. This sequence joins TRBV7-9 and TRBJ1-1, with 9 bases aligning to TRBD1. The germline V gene has CDR1 SEHNR and CDR2 FQNEAQ (reference sequence). The CDR3 sequence is 17 residues long. V dropped 10 bases and J dropped 0; count of bases not matched to a gene: 15. In nucleotides, the CDR3 is TGTGCCATCAAACCCGGGACAGGGATTCCGATGAACACTGAAGCTTTCTTT. It encodes CAIKPGTGIPMNTEAFF.

The V call is TRBV11-1, the J call TRBJ2-1; 16 bases line up with TRBD2. The CDR3 extends over 18 amino acids. CDR1 is SGHAT, CDR2 FQDESV, per germline (reference sequence). Trimming cost V 6 bases and J 7 bases; bases outside gene matches: 12. This CDR3 reads CASSFGTSGRALLNEQFF. DNA for the CDR3: TGTGCCAGCAGTTTCGGGACTAGCGGGAGGGCCCTTTTGAATGAGCAGTTCTTC. The whole variable domain, filled in from reference TRBV11-1 and TRBJ2-1, reads EAEVAQSPRYKITEKSQAVAFWCDPISGHATLYWYRQILGQGPELLVQFQDESVVDDSQLPKDRFSAERLKGVDSTLKIQPAELGDSAMYLCASSFGTSGRALLNEQFFGPGTRLTVL.

This clonotype was counted once. A junction boundary mismatches the germline segment, possibly from a read error. This rearrangement joins TRBV3-1 to TRBJ2-7; D not certain. CDR3 length equals 17 residues. In germline, CDR1 is LGHDT, CDR2 YNNKEL (reference sequence). DNA for the CDR3: TGTGCCAGCAGCAAAGAAATCCCCTTTGGCAGAACCTACGAGCAGTACTTC. Translated: CASSKEIPFGRTYEQYF.

The rearrangement joins TRBV11-2 to TRBJ1-1; D possibly corresponds to TRBD1 (6 bases). The CDR3 has 14 residues. Germline CDR1 and CDR2: SGHAT and FQNNGV. Trimming took off 7 bases at V and 3 bases at J, with 15 bases between the two ends. CDR3 in amino acids: CASTLYAGDTEAFF. The CDR3 nucleotides read TGTGCCAGCACGCTTTATGCAGGGGACACTGAAGCTTTCTTT.

This clonotype was seen repeatedly, ten times or more. The V gene is TRBV6-2 or TRBV6-3, the J gene TRBJ2-3; 7 nucleotides match TRBD2. The CDR3 spans 15 residues. Trimming cost V 7 bases and J 2 bases; bases outside gene matches: 9. Germline CDR1 reads MNHEY; CDR2 reads SVGEGT. The CDR3 DNA sequence: TGTGCCAGCACCAAGGGAGCGGGACCCACAGATACGCAGTATTTT. Translation: CASTKGAGPTDTQYF.

This clonotype was observed a few times. The chain couples TRBV20-1 to TRBJ2-4; tentatively, D is TRBD1 or TRBD2 (5 bases each). CDR1 is DFQATT, CDR2 SNEGSKA, per germline (reference sequence). Trimming shortened V by 0 bases and J by 6 bases, and 12 bases separated the two germline ends. This CDR3 contains 14 residues. The CDR3 coding sequence is TGCAGTGCTAGAGATCTCGGGGCCCTAAACATTCAGTACTTC. Protein: CSARDLGALNIQYF.

V gene TRBV6-1 combines with J gene TRBJ2-1; no clear D. This CDR3 is built from 14 residues. Deletions cut 2 bases from V and 7 bases from J, with 12 bases between. Germline CDR1 and CDR2: MNHNS and SASEGT. CDR3 loop: CASSEYLGDNEQFF. DNA of the CDR3: TGTGCCAGCAGTGAATATCTAGGAGATAATGAGCAGTTCTTC.

This clonotype showed up many times. V is TRBV10-2 and J is TRBJ2-1, with D uncertain. This CDR3 is 13 amino acids long. V gave up 0 bases and J gave up 9 bases, with 9 bases separating them. Germline lookup yields CDR1 WSHSY and CDR2 SAAADI. As DNA, the CDR3 is TGCGCCAGCAGTGAGTCGGTGTTTAGTGAGCAGTTCTTC. This translates into CASSESVFSEQFF.

This clonotype appeared many times. The chain carries TRBV7-8 and TRBJ2-1, with TRBD2 matching over 7 bases. CDR1 and CDR2 (germline): SGHVS, FQNEAQ. CDR3 length: 16 residues. V lost 2 bases, J lost 4 bases, and 8 bases stayed unmatched. The CDR3 nucleotides are TGTGCCAGCAGCTTACCGACACTAGCGAGGTACAATGAGCAGTTCTTC. Translating it yields CASSLPTLARYNEQFF.